The clone carrying this T cell receptor (beta chain) was detected once. Its specificity is unknown. The data derive from a study of cytomegalovirus exposure and HLA in healthy donors. Findings and caveats of the study: Most of the CMV-associated TCR beta chains (in a later analysis) appeared to be HLA-restricted. The majority of TCR sequences were rare, yet some public TCRs appeared in many donors.

Trimming removed 6 bases from V and 11 bases from J, with 19 bases in between. The CDR3 has 13 residues. Germline-derived CDR1 and CDR2 are MNHNS and SASEGT. Researchers ran the PCR with 60 Vbeta and 13 Jbeta primers. Some clones are missing from TCRdb's copy, which holds only in-frame ones; the method was immunoSEQ multiplex PCR. The table records about 55,000 clones, around 78% of them present only once. The sequencing sample was made of PBMCs. The chain uses TRBV6-1 and TRBJ1-1; D may be TRBD1 (6 bases). This clonotype was obtained from a female donor in good health and CMV-seronegative. As DNA, the CDR3 is TGTGCCAGCAGATCAACAGGGAGCAGTGTGGCTTTCTTT. Translated, it gives CASRSTGSSVAFF.